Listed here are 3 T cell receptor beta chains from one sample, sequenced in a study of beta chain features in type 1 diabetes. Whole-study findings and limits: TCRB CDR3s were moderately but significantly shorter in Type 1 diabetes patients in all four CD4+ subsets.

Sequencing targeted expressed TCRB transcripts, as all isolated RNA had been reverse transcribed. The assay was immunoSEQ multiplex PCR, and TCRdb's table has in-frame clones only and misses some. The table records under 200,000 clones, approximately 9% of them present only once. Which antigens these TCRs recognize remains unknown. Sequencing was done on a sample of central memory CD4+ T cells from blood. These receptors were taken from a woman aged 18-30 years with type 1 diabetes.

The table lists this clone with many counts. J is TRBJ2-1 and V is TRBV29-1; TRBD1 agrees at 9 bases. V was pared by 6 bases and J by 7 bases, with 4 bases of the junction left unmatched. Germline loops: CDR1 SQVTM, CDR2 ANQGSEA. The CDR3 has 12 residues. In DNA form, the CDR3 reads TGCAGCGTCGATGGGACAGGGAATGAGCAGTTCTTC. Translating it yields CSVDGTGNEQFF.

This chain's CDR3 is CAWSGMNTEAFF. CDR3 nucleotide sequence: TGTGCCTGGAGTGGTATGAACACTGAAGCTTTCTTT. This chain uses TRBV30 with TRBJ1-1, with D unresolved. CDR1 GTSNPN and CDR2 SVGIG come from the germline V gene (reference sequence). Trimming left V 1 base short and J 0 bases short, with 3 bases between. The CDR3 is 12 amino acids.

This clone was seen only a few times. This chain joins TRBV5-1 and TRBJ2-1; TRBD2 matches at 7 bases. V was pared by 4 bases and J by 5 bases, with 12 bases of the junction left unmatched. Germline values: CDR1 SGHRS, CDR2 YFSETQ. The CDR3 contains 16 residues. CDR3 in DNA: TGCGCCAGCAGCAAGGAGGTGGGGGGGTTGGACAATGAGCAGTTCTTC. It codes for CASSKEVGGLDNEQFF.